Listed below are T cell receptor beta chains from one sample, sequenced in a study of blood T cell repertoires in COVID-19. Measured with immunoSEQ multiplex PCR; TCRdb has only the in-frame clones, and not every one. The sample contains a few hundred thousand clones, approximately 86% of which appear only once. Sequenced input: peripheral blood. These receptors were taken from a man aged 18 to 29 with active or convalescent COVID-19. CDR3s include the opening cysteine and the closing phenylalanine or tryptophan.

j_gene: TRBJ2-1
v_gene: TRBV18
CDR3aa: CASSRDPGGNNEQFF

j_gene: TRBJ2-3
v_gene: TRBV6-5
CDR3aa: CASRDLATQYF

j_gene: TRBJ2-7
v_gene: TRBV7-2
CDR3aa: CASSPSGLAAEQYF

j_gene: TRBJ1-6
v_gene: TRBV3-1/TRBV3-2
CDR3aa: CASSQGTGTNSPLHF

j_gene: TRBJ2-7
v_gene: TRBV15
CDR3aa: CATSRTGGRYEQYF

j_gene: TRBJ2-7
v_gene: TRBV18
CDR3aa: CASSPGPGQPYEQYF

j_gene: TRBJ1-6
v_gene: TRBV5-6
CDR3aa: CASSPTGTGPAKTLHF

j_gene: TRBJ1-1
v_gene: TRBV7-8
CDR3aa: CASSWDTVNTEAFF

j_gene: TRBJ1-2
v_gene: TRBV14
CDR3aa: CASSHGQSYGYTF

j_gene: TRBJ2-2
v_gene: TRBV10-3
CDR3aa: CAISTWTSASTGELFF

j_gene: TRBJ1-2
v_gene: TRBV28
CDR3aa: CASSEELLSRYGYTF

j_gene: TRBJ1-5
v_gene: TRBV19
CDR3aa: CASREGVGNQPQHF

j_gene: TRBJ2-7
v_gene: TRBV6-6
CDR3aa: CASSFFPDRGTYEQYF

j_gene: TRBJ2-7
v_gene: TRBV19
CDR3aa: CASSIRRDRSYEQYF

j_gene: TRBJ2-1
v_gene: TRBV11-2
CDR3aa: CASPYYGQAYNEQFF

j_gene: TRBJ2-3
v_gene: TRBV9
CDR3aa: CASSVVERATDTQYF

j_gene: TRBJ1-1
v_gene: TRBV27
CDR3aa: CASSLFGNTEAFF

j_gene: TRBJ2-1
v_gene: TRBV9
CDR3aa: CASSVATGVNEQFF

j_gene: TRBJ2-5
v_gene: TRBV18
CDR3aa: CASSPGATGEETQYF

j_gene: TRBJ1-5
v_gene: TRBV19
CDR3aa: CASLETGAHVSNQPQHF

j_gene: TRBJ1-5
v_gene: TRBV4-1
CDR3aa: CASSQETGFNQPQHF

j_gene: TRBJ1-2
v_gene: TRBV9
CDR3aa: CASSTTGQGGGYTF

j_gene: TRBJ2-7
v_gene: TRBV27
CDR3aa: CASSLGLGYEQYF

j_gene: TRBJ1-5
v_gene: TRBV6-5
CDR3aa: CASSPLGSQQPQHF

j_gene: TRBJ2-7
v_gene: TRBV5-4
CDR3aa: CASSLGREGLNEQYF

j_gene: TRBJ1-5
v_gene: TRBV28
CDR3aa: CASSLTGTSNQPQHF

j_gene: TRBJ1-3
v_gene: TRBV12-3/TRBV12-4
CDR3aa: CASNTGGNTIYF

j_gene: TRBJ1-1
v_gene: TRBV19
CDR3aa: CAGDNRGSTEAFF

j_gene: TRBJ2-3
v_gene: TRBV3-1/TRBV3-2
CDR3aa: CASSLLAGGSTQYF

j_gene: TRBJ2-7
v_gene: TRBV7-7
CDR3aa: CASSLGGGSYEQYF

j_gene: TRBJ2-5
v_gene: TRBV5-4
CDR3aa: CASSFGIPQETQYF